This T cell receptor beta chain was captured in a study of T-cell reconstitution after alpha-beta-depleted transplantation in children. Study-wide results and caveats: Reported findings indicate that, about two months after transplant, alpha-beta T cells came from several hundred expanded clones, which were derived from non-depleted graft cells. From surviving recipient T cells and thymic progenitors came the high day-60 TCRbeta diversity observed in some patients.

This clonotype was counted ten times or more. What it binds is not known. This sample's TCRbeta library carried unique molecular identifier barcodes. TCRdb redid the calling of the PCR reads with MiXCR, one entry per CDR3 protein. The sample records about 580,000 distinct CDR3 sequences, around 23% being singletons. CDR1 DFQATT and CDR2 SNEGSKA come from the germline V gene (reference sequence). The CDR3 contains 14 residues. The ends lost 1 base at V and 9 bases at J; junction bases unmatched: 8. This TCR derives from a boy under two years old who had a stem cell transplant for acute myeloid leukemia, so the T cells may come from the graft donor. Specimen: PBMCs, mostly from graft donor cells, collected 360 days after TCRalphabeta/CD19-depleted stem cell transplant. This chain joins TRBV20-1 and TRBJ2-4; 8 positions agree with TRBD1. This chain's CDR3 is CSARGGQGDGIQYF. CDR3 nucleotide sequence: TGCAGTGCTAGAGGCGGACAGGGTGACGGCATTCAGTACTTC.